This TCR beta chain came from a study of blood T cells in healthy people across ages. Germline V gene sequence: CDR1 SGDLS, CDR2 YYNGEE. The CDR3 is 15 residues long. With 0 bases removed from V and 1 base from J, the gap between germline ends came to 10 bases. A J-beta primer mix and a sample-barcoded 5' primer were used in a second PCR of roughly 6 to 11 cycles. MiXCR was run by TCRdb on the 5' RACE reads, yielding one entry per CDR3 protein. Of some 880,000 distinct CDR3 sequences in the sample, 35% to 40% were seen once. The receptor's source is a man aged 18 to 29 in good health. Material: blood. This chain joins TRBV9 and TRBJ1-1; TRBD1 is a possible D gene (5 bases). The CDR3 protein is CASSVATGTNTEAFF. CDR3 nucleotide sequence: TGTGCCAGCAGCGTAGCTACGGGGACGAACACTGAAGCTTTCTTT.